The source of this T cell receptor (beta chain) is a study of T-cell reconstitution after alpha-beta-depleted transplantation in children (dated by TCRdb to 2016 to 2017). Study-wide context: Using TCR repertoire profiling, the study quantitatively followed how T-cell immune reconstitution unfolded in children after TCRalphabeta/CD19-depleted allogeneic hematopoietic cell transplantation. The investigation overall reported the following: In some patients, high TCRbeta diversity at day 60 was attributed to recipient T cells and intrathymic progenitors that had survived conditioning. Hyperexpanded clone frequencies declined over subsequent months; after one year, T-cell counts and TCRbeta diversity were mostly attributed to newly produced T cells. The apparently early recovery of alphabetaT-cell counts about two months after transplant reportedly depended on only several hundred rapidly expanded clones that came from non-depleted graft cells.

The label giving this sample's treatment or condition can be read as: allogeneic hematopoietic cell transplantation with graft depleted of TCRalphabeta T cells and CD19 B cells. TCRalphabeta/CD19-depleted allogeneic hematopoietic cell grafts were given to the transplant recipients, all of whom were children. The CDR3 holds 13 amino acids from the cysteine to the phenylalanine. The CDR3 DNA has 39 bases and is translated from base 1. Trimming costs V 5 bases and J 4 bases, and their ends lie 9 bases apart. Per the germline V gene, SGHTA is the CDR1 and FQGNSA is the CDR2. Library creation used PCR. For sequencing, an Illumina HiSeq 2500 was employed. TCR libraries were prepared with molecular barcoding, using unique molecular identifiers to normalize TCRbeta repertoire quantification. TCRdb passed the public sequencing reads through fastp at Q25 and MiXCR, retaining productive beta sequences. Rows matching on CDR3 protein sequence are summarized as one entry with the most common DNA and genes. The sample table lists around 60,000 distinct CDR3 sequences, approximately 46% of them with a count of one. The biggest ten clones account for 98% of the sample.

As for this clonotype: Its specific antigen is unknown. No much larger clone exists at a distance of one base, and base qualities are not known.

The chain was built from TRBV7-2 and TRBJ2-1; a tentative D match to TRBD1 spans 6 bases. The clonotype originates from a male patient younger than 18 who had a stem cell transplant for acute lymphoblastic leukemia, so the T cells may come from the graft donor. Source: PBMCs, mostly from graft donor cells, taken 360 days after TCRalphabeta/CD19-depleted stem cell transplant. The DNA reads TGTGCCAGCAGCCCGCAGGGGTACAATGAGCAGTTCTTC. Translated, it reads CASSPQGYNEQFF. Reference TRBV7-2 and TRBJ2-1 genes cover what lies past the CDR3, so the full variable domain is GAGVSQSPSNKVTEKGKDVELRCDPISGHTALYWYRQSLGQGLEFLIYFQGNSAPDKSGLPSDRFSAERTGGSVSTLTIQRTQQEDSAVYLCASSPQGYNEQFFGPGTRLTVL.